What follows is one TCR beta chain and its context. Its specificity is not known. The data are from a study of T cells in Graves' hyperthyroidism and ophthalmopathy. Trimming shortened V by 4 bases and J by 8 bases, and 18 bases separated the two germline ends. Germline V gene sequence: CDR1 SGHRS, CDR2 YFSETQ. The CDR3 runs 15 residues. Aged 18 to 65, the patients had hyperthyroidism that was newly diagnosed and had lasted under 2 months. The PBMCs were taken from under 12 ml of fresh peripheral blood. The study, taken as a whole, reports: Most thyroid clonotypes expanded above 0.001 appeared in blood too. Ophthalmopathy was separated from stable hyperthyroidism by a 13 V-J model.

Researchers took RNA transcripts and amplified the TCR beta CDR3 regions from them. A set of HTBI primers served as the primers for a first-round RT-PCR of the TCR CDR3. A single record per CDR3 protein comes from TCRdb applying MiXCR to the multiplex PCR reads. This table holds hundreds of thousands of distinct CDR3 sequences, approximately 14% found once. The sequence was obtained from a woman under 40 with Graves' hyperthyroidism that later progressed to Graves' ophthalmopathy. Sequencing input: blood. The chain carries TRBV5-1 and TRBJ1-4, with a possible D match to TRBD1 (5 bases). The CDR3 DNA reads TGCGCCAGCAGCCCCCGGGAGGGGACGGTGGAAAAACTGTTTTTT. Its protein product is CASSPREGTVEKLFF.